This T cell receptor (beta chain) was recovered during a study of cytomegalovirus exposure and HLA in healthy donors. Study observations and caveats: In vitro assays verified that a few CMV-associated chains recognized CMV antigens specifically.

Comments on this clone: The antigen is unknown.

This PCR relied on a set of 60 Vbeta primers and 13 Jbeta primers. The assay was immunoSEQ multiplex PCR, and TCRdb's table has in-frame clones only and misses some. In the table there are about 98,000 clones, more than 60% of which are singletons. Donors had nominal health at sampling but likely had unrecorded immune exposures. V dropped 5 bases and J dropped 1 base, with 15 bases sitting between them. The CDR3 runs 16 residues. CDR1 is SGHAT, CDR2 FQNNGV, per germline. The sequenced sample was PBMCs. The V gene is TRBV11-2, the J gene TRBJ2-1; TRBD2 is a possible D gene (7 bases). This clonotype was obtained from a man aged 55 to 70 in good health and CMV-seropositive. In DNA, the CDR3 is TGTGCCAGCAGCACCGCCGGGGGGCGGTCCTACAATGAGCAGTTCTTC. Translating gives CASSTAGGRSYNEQFF. Looking up the rest from reference TRBV11-2 and TRBJ2-1 gives the full variable domain: EAGVAQSPRYKIIEKRQSVAFWCNPISGHATLYWYQQILGQGPKLLIQFQNNGVVDDSQLPKDRFSAERLKGVDSTLKIQPAKLEDSAVYLCASSTAGGRSYNEQFFGPGTRLTVL.